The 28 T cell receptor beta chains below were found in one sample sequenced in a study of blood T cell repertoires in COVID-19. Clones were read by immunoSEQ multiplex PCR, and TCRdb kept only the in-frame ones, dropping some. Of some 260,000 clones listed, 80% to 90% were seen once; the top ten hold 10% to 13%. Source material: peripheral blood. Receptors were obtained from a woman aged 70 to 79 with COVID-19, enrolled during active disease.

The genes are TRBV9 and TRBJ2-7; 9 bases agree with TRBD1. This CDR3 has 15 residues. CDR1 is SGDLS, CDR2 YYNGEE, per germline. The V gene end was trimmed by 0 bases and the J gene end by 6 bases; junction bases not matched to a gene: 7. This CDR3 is CASSVGGQGVGEQYF. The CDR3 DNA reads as TGTGCCAGCAGCGTAGGGGGACAGGGCGTCGGCGAGCAGTACTTC.

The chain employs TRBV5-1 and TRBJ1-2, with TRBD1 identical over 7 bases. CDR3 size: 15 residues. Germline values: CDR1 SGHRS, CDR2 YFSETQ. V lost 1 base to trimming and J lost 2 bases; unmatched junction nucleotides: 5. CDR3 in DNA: TGCGCCAGCAGCTTGTGGGCAGGGGGGAACTATGGCTACACCTTC. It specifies CASSLWAGGNYGYTF.

CDR3 DNA: TGTGCCAGCAGCCAAAGTACGATTTCGGGGGTCCACGAGCAGTACTTC. This encodes CASSQSTISGVHEQYF. This chain joins TRBV3-1 (or the pseudogene TRBV3-2) and TRBJ2-7; a weak D match, TRBD2 (6 bases). The CDR3 has 16 residues. Per the germline V gene, CDR1 is LGHDT and CDR2 is YNNKEL (reference sequence). The V end lost 2 bases, the J end lost 5 bases, and 19 bases lay between the germline ends.

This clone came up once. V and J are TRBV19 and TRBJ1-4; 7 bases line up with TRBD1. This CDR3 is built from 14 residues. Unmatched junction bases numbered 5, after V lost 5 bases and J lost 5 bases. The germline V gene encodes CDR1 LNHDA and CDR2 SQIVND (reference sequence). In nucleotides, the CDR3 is TGTGCCAGTAGTTCCTCAGGGGGGAATGAAAAACTGTTTTTT. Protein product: CASSSSGGNEKLFF. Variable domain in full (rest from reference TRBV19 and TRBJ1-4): DGGITQSPKYLFRKEGQNVTLSCEQNLNHDAMYWYRQDPGQGLRLIYYSQIVNDFQKGDIAEGYSVSREKKESFPLTVTSAQKNPTAFYLCASSSSGGNEKLFFGSGTQLSVL.

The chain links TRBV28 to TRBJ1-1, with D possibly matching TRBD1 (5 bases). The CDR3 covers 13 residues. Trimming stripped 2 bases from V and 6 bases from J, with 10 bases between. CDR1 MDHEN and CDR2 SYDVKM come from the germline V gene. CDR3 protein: CASSLRGGAEAFF. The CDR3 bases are TGTGCCAGCAGTTTACGGGGAGGGGCTGAAGCTTTCTTT.

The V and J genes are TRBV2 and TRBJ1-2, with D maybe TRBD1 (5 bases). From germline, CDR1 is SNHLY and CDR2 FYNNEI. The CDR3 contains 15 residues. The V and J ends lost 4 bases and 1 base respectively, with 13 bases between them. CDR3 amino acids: CASSALGGDNYGYTF. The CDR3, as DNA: TGTGCCAGCAGTGCCCTAGGAGGGGATAACTATGGCTACACCTTC.

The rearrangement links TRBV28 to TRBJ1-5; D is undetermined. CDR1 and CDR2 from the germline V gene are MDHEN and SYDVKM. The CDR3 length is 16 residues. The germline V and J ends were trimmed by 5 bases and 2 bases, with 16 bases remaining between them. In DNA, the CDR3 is TGTGCCAGCAGTCCCGGACTCCAAAGCGGCAATCAGCCCCAGCATTTT. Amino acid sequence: CASSPGLQSGNQPQHF.

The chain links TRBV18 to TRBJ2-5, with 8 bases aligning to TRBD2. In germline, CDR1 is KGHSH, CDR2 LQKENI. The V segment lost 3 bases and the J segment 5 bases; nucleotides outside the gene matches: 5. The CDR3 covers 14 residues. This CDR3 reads CASSPSGGLETQYF. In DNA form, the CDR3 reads TGTGCCAGCTCACCCTCGGGGGGGCTCGAGACCCAGTACTTC.

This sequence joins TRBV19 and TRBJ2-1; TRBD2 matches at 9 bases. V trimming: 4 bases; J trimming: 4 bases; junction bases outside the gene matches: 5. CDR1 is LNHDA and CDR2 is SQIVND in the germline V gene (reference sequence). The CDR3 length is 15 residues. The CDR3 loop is CASSKTSGLYNEQFF. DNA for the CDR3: TGTGCCAGTAGTAAAACTAGCGGGCTTTACAATGAGCAGTTCTTC.

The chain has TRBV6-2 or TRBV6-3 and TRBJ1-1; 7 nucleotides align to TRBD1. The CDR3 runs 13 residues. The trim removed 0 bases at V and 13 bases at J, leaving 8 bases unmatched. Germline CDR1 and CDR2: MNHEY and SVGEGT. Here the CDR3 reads CASSYSGTVGVFF. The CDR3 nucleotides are TGTGCCAGCAGTTACTCCGGGACAGTTGGGGTTTTCTTT.

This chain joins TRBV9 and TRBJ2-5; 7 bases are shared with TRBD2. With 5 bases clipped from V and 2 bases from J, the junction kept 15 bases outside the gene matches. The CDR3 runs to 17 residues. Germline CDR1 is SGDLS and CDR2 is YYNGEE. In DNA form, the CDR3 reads TGTGCCAGCAGTGGGGGAGGGTGGGGCATTGGACAAGAGACCCAGTACTTC. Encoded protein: CASSGGGWGIGQETQYF.

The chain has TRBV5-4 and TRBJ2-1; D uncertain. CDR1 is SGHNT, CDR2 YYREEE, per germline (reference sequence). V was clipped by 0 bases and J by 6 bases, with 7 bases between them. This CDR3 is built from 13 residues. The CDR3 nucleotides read TGTGCCAGCAGCTTGGCCCAGTCCAATGAGCAGTTCTTC. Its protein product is CASSLAQSNEQFF.

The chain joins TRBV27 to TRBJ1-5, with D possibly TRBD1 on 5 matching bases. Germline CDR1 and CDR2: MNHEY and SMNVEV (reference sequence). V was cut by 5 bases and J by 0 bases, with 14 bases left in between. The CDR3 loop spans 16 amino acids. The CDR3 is CASSPRRGDSNQPQHF. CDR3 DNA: TGTGCCAGCAGTCCGAGACGGGGGGATAGCAATCAGCCCCAGCATTTT.

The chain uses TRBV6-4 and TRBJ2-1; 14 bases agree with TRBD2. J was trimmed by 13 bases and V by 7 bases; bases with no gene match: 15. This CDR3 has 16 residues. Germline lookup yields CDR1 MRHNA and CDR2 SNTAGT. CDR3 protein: CASIEIGTSGRKVQFF. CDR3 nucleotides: TGTGCCAGCATAGAGATCGGGACTAGCGGGAGAAAGGTTCAGTTCTTC.

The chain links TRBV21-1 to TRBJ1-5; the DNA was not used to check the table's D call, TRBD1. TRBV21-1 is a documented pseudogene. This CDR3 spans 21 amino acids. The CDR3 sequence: CASSKARLRDRVGTGDQPQHF. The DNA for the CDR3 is TGTGCCAGCAGCAAAGCGCGGCTCCGGGACAGGGTCGGAACGGGTGATCAGCCCCAGCATTTT.

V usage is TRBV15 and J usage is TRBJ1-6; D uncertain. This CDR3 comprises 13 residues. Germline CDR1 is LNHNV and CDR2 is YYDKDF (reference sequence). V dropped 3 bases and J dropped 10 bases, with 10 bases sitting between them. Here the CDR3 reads CATSSTRISPLHF. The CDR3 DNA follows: TGTGCCACCAGCAGTACCAGAATATCACCCCTCCACTTT.

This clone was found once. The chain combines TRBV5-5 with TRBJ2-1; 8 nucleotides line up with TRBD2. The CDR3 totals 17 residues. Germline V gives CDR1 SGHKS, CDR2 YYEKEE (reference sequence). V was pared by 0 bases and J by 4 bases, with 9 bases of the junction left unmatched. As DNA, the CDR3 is TGTGCCAGCAGCTTGGCCCTGGCGGGAGGTGAGTACAATGAGCAGTTCTTC. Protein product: CASSLALAGGEYNEQFF.

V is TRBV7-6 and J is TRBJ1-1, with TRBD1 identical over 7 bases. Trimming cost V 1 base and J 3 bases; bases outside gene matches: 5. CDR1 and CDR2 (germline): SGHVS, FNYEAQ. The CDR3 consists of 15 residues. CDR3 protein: CASSLGQGWDTEAFF. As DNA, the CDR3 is TGTGCCAGCAGCTTAGGACAGGGTTGGGACACTGAAGCTTTCTTT.

CDR3 sequence reads: CSVSRVTGDLAKNIQYF. The DNA for the CDR3 is TGCAGCGTTTCCCGTGTGACAGGAGACCTAGCCAAAAACATTCAGTACTTC. The chain employs TRBV29-1 and TRBJ2-4, with TRBD1 as a possible D gene (6 bases). Germline loops: CDR1 SQVTM, CDR2 ANQGSEA. This CDR3 contains 17 residues. V lost 5 bases and J lost 0, with 20 bases in between.

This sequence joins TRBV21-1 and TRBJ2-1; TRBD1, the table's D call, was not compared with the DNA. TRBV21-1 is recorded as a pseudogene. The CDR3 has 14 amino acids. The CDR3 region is CASSRTQGTGGEFF. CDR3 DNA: TGTGCCAGCAGCAGGACTCAAGGGACAGGGGGGGAGTTCTTC.

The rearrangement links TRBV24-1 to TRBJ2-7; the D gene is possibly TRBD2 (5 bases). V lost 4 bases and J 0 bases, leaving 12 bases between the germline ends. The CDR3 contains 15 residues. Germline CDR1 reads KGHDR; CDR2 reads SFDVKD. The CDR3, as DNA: TGTGCCACCAGTGACGGCCTAGCCAACTCCTACGAGCAGTACTTC. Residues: CATSDGLANSYEQYF.

The CDR3 coding sequence is TGTGCCATCAGTGCGAGTGGGACTAGCGGGAGTTACGAGCAGTACTTC. This encodes CAISASGTSGSYEQYF. The chain combines TRBV10-3 with TRBJ2-7; 14 nucleotides align to TRBD2. The CDR3 is 16 amino acids. Germline CDR1 is ENHRY and CDR2 is SYGVKD. Trimming cost V 4 bases and J 4 bases; bases outside gene matches: 6.

The CDR3 DNA sequence: TGTGCCAGCGGACAGGGGAACACCGGGGAGCTGTTTTTT. The encoded protein is CASGQGNTGELFF. The chain combines TRBV9 with TRBJ2-2, with 8 bases lining up with TRBD1. This CDR3 region has 13 residues. J gave up 1 base and V 7 bases, and 0 bases lay outside the gene matches. Germline loops: CDR1 SGDLS, CDR2 YYNGEE.

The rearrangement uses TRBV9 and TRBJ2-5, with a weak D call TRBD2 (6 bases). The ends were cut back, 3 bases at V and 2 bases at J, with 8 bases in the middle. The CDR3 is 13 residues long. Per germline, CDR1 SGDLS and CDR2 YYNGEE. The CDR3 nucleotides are TGTGCCAGCAGCGAACGGGGGCAAGAGACCCAGTACTTC. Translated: CASSERGQETQYF.

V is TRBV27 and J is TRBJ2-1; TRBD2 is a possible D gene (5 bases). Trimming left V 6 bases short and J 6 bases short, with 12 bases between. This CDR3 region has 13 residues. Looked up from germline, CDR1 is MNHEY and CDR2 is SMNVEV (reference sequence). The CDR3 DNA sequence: TGTGCCAGCAGATGGGCCGCGGGCAATGAGCAGTTCTTC. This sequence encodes CASRWAAGNEQFF.

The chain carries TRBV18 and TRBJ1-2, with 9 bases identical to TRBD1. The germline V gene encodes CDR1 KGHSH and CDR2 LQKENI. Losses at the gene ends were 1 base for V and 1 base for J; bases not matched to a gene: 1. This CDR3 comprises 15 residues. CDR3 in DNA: TGTGCCAGCTCACCACGGGACAGGGATAACTATGGCTACACCTTC. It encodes CASSPRDRDNYGYTF.

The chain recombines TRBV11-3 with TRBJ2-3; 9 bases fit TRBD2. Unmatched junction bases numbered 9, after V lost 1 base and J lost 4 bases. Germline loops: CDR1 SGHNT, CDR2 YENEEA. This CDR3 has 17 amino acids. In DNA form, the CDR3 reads TGTGCCAGCAGCTTAGTCCGTCTAGCGGGGCCCCCAGATACGCAGTATTTT. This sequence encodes CASSLVRLAGPPDTQYF.

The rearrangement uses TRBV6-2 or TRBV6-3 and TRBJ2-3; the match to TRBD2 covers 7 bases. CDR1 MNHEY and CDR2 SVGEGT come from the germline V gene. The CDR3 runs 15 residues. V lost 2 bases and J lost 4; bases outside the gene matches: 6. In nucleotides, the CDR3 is TGTGCCAGCAGTTACGATCAGCGGGGCTCAGATACGCAGTATTTT. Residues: CASSYDQRGSDTQYF.